Each of the 9 T cell receptor beta chains below was sequenced from the same sample in a study of cytomegalovirus exposure and HLA in healthy donors. Primers included in the PCR were 60 Vbeta and 13 Jbeta primers. Sequencing used immunoSEQ multiplex PCR; TCRdb keeps in-frame clones, though not all of them. Among some 120,000 clones, 60% to 85% were seen once, and the ten largest hold roughly 12%. Material for sequencing was PBMCs. The receptors were sampled from a woman between 40 and 50 years old in good health and CMV-seropositive.

The V and J genes are TRBV5-6 and TRBJ1-1; possible D gene TRBD1, 5 bases. The CDR3 loop spans 13 amino acids. Trimming cost V 3 bases and J 3 bases, with 9 bases left between them. Germline-derived CDR1 and CDR2 are SGHDT and YYEEEE. CDR3 nucleotides: TGTGCCAGCAGCTACAGGCCCGACACTGAAGCTTTCTTT. This codes for CASSYRPDTEAFF.

Worth noting for this clone: At one of its ends the junction is not consistent with the germline gene, which may arise from a read error. The CDR3 sequence is CASELAGGAWMDF. The CDR3 nucleotides read TGTGCCAGCGAGCTCGCAGGGGGCGCCTGGATGGACTTC. This rearrangement joins TRBV6-1 to TRBJ1-2; 8 bases align to TRBD1. This CDR3 is built from 13 residues. CDR1 and CDR2 from the germline V gene are MNHNS and SASEGT.

The chain employs TRBV11-3 and TRBJ1-1; D gene ambiguous. The CDR3 totals 14 residues. V lost 3 bases to trimming and J lost 1 base, with 9 bases between them. CDR1 and CDR2 (germline): SGHNT, YENEEA. CDR3 loop: CASSFSGGNTEAFF. DNA for the CDR3: TGTGCCAGCAGCTTTTCAGGAGGGAACACTGAAGCTTTCTTT.

The CDR3 DNA is TGTGCCAGCAGTTACTCGGGGACAGGGGGGGGATACGAGCAGTACTTC. Its translation: CASSYSGTGGGYEQYF. The J gene is TRBJ2-7, the V gene TRBV6-5; 11 positions match TRBD1. CDR1 and CDR2 from the germline V gene are MNHEY and SVGAGI. This CDR3 has 16 residues. The junction had 5 bases not matched to a gene; V was cut back by 0 bases and J by 4 bases.

The chain joins TRBV6-5 to TRBJ1-6, with D possibly being TRBD1 (6 bases). Germline CDR1 is MNHEY and CDR2 is SVGAGI. V shed 4 bases and J shed 9 bases, with 16 bases lying between them. This CDR3 comprises 15 residues. The CDR3 protein is CASSFSGRGRSPLHF. CDR3 in DNA: TGTGCCAGCAGTTTTTCCGGCAGGGGACGTTCACCCCTCCACTTT.

As to this clone: An end of the junction does not agree with germline; a read error may underlie this. The chain has TRBV7-9 and TRBJ1-1; maybe TRBD1 (6 bases). This CDR3 spans 16 amino acids. Germline CDR1 SEHNR, CDR2 FQNEAQ (reference sequence). CDR3 in amino acids: CSSSPSPGHWNTEAFF. CDR3 sequence (DNA): TGTTCCAGCAGCCCGAGTCCGGGACACTGGAACACTGAAGCTTTCTTT.

The chain is built from TRBV7-9 and TRBJ1-2; D may be TRBD1 (6 bases). Trimming shortened V by 5 bases and J by 1 base, and 11 bases separated the two germline ends. Germline V gene data show CDR1 as SEHNR and CDR2 as FQNEAQ (reference sequence). The CDR3 extends over 14 amino acids. The CDR3 protein is CASSTWTDNYGYTF. The DNA for the CDR3 is TGTGCCAGCAGCACCTGGACAGATAACTATGGCTACACCTTC. Full variable domain (rest looked up from reference TRBV7-9 and TRBJ1-2): DTGVSQNPRHKITKRGQNVTFRCDPISEHNRLYWYRQTLGQGPEFLTYFQNEAQLEKSRLLSDRFSAERPKGSFSTLEIQRTEQGDSAMYLCASSTWTDNYGYTFGSGTRLTVV.

This clone was seen a few times. V is TRBV5-8 and J is TRBJ2-5; a possible D gene is TRBD1 (5 bases). CDR3 length equals 15 residues. Germline V CDR1 and CDR2: SGHTS, YDEGEE. With 5 bases removed from V and 3 bases from J, the gap between germline ends came to 17 bases. In DNA form, the CDR3 reads TGTGCCAGCAGGGGTAGGGGCAGGGCGAAAGAGACCCAGTACTTC. It yields the protein CASRGRGRAKETQYF.

The chain joins TRBV5-1 to TRBJ2-2, with TRBD1 identical over 7 bases. Trimming took 4 bases from V and 5 from J; bases not matched to a gene: 2. The V gene's germline CDR1 is SGHRS and CDR2 YFSETQ. The CDR3 length is 13 residues. The CDR3 here is CASSGQETGELFF. DNA for the CDR3: TGCGCCAGCAGCGGACAGGAAACCGGGGAGCTGTTTTTT.